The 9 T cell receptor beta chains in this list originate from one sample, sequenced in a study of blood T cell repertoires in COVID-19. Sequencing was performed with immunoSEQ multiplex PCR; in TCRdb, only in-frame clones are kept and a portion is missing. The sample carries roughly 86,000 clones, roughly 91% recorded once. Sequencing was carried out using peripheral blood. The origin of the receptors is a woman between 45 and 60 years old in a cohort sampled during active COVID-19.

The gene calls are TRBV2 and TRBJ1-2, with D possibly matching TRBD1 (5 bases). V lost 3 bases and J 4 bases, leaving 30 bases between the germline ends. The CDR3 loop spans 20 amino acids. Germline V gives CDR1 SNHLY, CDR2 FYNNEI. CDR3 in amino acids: CASSDYAPARRVAMAYGYTF. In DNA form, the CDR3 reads TGTGCCAGCAGTGATTACGCCCCCGCCCGCAGGGTAGCAATGGCCTATGGCTACACCTTC.

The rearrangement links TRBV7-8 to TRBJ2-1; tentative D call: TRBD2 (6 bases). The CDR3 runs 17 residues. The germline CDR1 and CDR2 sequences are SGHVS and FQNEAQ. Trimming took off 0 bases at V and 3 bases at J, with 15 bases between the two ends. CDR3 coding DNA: TGTGCCAGCAGCTTAGCGGAGGGAGTCCGTAGCTACAATGAGCAGTTCTTC. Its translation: CASSLAEGVRSYNEQFF. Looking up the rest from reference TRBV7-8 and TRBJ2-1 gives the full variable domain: GAGVSQSPRYKVAKRGQDVALRCDPISGHVSLFWYQQALGQGPEFLTYFQNEAQLDKSGLPSDRFFAERPEGSVSTLKIQRTQQEDSAVYLCASSLAEGVRSYNEQFFGPGTRLTVL.

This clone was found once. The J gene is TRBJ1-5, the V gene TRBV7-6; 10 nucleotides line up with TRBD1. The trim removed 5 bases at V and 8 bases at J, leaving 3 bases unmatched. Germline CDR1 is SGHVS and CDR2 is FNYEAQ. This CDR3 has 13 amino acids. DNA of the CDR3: TGTGCCAGCAGCAGGGGGACAGGGGAGCCCCAGCATTTT. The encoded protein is CASSRGTGEPQHF.

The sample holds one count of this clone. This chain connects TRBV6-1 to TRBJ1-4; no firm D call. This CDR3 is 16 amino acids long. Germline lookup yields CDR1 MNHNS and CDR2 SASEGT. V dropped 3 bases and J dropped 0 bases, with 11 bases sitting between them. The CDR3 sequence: CASSELAGTTNEKLFF. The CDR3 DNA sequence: TGTGCCAGCAGTGAGCTAGCAGGAACAACTAATGAAAAACTGTTTTTT.

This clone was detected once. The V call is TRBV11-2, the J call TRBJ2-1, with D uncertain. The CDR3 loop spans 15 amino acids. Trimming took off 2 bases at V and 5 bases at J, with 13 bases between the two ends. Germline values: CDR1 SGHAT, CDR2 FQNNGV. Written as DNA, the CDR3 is TGTGCCAGCAGCTTACTGTCTACACTAAACAATGAGCAGTTCTTC. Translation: CASSLLSTLNNEQFF. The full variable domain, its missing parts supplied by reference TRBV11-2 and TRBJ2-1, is EAGVAQSPRYKIIEKRQSVAFWCNPISGHATLYWYQQILGQGPKLLIQFQNNGVVDDSQLPKDRFSAERLKGVDSTLKIQPAKLEDSAVYLCASSLLSTLNNEQFFGPGTRLTVL.

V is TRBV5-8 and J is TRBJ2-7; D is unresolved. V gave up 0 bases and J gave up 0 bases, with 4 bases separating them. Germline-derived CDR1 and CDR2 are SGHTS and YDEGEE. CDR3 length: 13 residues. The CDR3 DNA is TGTGCCAGCAGCTTGGGTAGCTCCTACGAGCAGTACTTC. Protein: CASSLGSSYEQYF.

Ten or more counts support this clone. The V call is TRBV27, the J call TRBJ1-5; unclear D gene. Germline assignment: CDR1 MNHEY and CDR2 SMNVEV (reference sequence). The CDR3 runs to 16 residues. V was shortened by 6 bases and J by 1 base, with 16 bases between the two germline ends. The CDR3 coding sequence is TGTGCCAGCAGGGGCTCATATGGGCCCAGCAATCAGCCCCAGCATTTT. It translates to CASRGSYGPSNQPQHF.

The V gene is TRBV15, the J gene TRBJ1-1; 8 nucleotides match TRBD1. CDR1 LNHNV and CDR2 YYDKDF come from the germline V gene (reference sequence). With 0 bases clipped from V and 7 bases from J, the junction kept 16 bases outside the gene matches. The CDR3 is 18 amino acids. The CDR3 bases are TGTGCCACCAGCAGAGATTTGGACAGGGATACCAGTCTGGGTGAAGCTTTCTTT. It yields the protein CATSRDLDRDTSLGEAFF.

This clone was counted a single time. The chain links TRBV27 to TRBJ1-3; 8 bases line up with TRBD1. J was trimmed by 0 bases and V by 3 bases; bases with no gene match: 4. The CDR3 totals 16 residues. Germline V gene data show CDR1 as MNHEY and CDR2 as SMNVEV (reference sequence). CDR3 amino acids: CASSLTGDNSGNTIYF. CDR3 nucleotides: TGTGCCAGCAGTTTGACAGGGGATAACTCTGGAAACACCATATATTTT.